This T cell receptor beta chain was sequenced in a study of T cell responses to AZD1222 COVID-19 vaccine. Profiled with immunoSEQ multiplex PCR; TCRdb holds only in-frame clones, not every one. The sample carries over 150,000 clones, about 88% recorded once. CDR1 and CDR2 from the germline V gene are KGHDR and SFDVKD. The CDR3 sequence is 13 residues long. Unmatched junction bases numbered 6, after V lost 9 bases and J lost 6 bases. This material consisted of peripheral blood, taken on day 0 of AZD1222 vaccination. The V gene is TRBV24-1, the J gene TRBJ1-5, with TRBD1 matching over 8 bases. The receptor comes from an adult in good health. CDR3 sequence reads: CATGRTGTQPQHF. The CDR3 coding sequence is TGTGCCACCGGGCGGACAGGGACTCAGCCCCAGCATTTT.